The 20 T cell receptor beta chains below were found in one sample sequenced in a study of response to subunit inactivated influenza vaccine. TCRdb re-analysed the RT-PCR reads in MiXCR, keeping a single row per CDR3 protein. The sample yields about 570,000 distinct CDR3 sequences, about 11% seen once. These data were likewise used in another study, on T cells expressing NK-cell markers. That paper notes: TCR beta cDNA was made by 5'RACE template switching with UMIs.

The input for sequencing was PBMCs from blood, taken on the day of vaccination. The source of these receptors is a middle-aged man who received an inactivated influenza vaccine.

V gene TRBV5-1 combines with J gene TRBJ2-2; D call uncertain. This CDR3 contains 15 residues. V was clipped by 1 base and J by 0 bases, with 7 bases between them. CDR1 is SGHRS and CDR2 is YFSETQ in the germline V gene. CDR3 in DNA: TGCGCCAGCAGCTTGATTGACACGAACACCGGGGAGCTGTTTTTT. Its translation is CASSLIDTNTGELFF.

This clonotype was detected a few times. The rearrangement links TRBV3-1 to TRBJ2-2; 7 bases align to TRBD1. Trimming removed 5 bases from V and 5 bases from J; junction bases left unmatched: 8. The CDR3 is 15 residues long. Germline CDR1 LGHDT, CDR2 YNNKEL (reference sequence). CDR3: CASSRDRDGTGELFF. The CDR3 DNA sequence: TGTGCCAGCAGCAGAGACAGGGATGGTACCGGGGAGCTGTTTTTT.

This clonotype appeared many times. CDR3 bases: TGTGCCAGCAGATCCCGGGACAGTAGCATTAATACGCAGTATTTT. This codes for CASRSRDSSINTQYF. The rearrangement links TRBV7-2 to TRBJ2-3, with 7 bases identical to TRBD1. V dropped 6 bases and J dropped 7; count of bases not matched to a gene: 13. The germline V gene has CDR1 SGHTA and CDR2 FQGNSA. This CDR3 region has 15 residues. The whole variable domain, remainder taken from reference TRBV7-2 and TRBJ2-3, is GAGVSQSPSNKVTEKGKDVELRCDPISGHTALYWYRQSLGQGLEFLIYFQGNSAPDKSGLPSDRFSAERTGGSVSTLTIQRTQQEDSAVYLCASRSRDSSINTQYFGPGTRLTVL.

This clonotype was seen many times. The chain carries TRBV4-3 and TRBJ2-3, with a possible D match to TRBD1 (5 bases). Between the trimmed V and J ends, which lost 0 bases and 3 bases, there was a span of 7 bases. Germline CDR1 LGHNA, CDR2 YSLEER. The CDR3 sequence is 14 residues long. The chain's CDR3 is CASSQDQGTDTQYF. The CDR3, as DNA: TGCGCCAGCAGCCAAGATCAGGGAACAGATACGCAGTATTTT.

This clonotype was counted many times. This chain joins TRBV12-3 or TRBV12-4 and TRBJ2-3; 10 bases fit TRBD2. There are 14 residues in the CDR3. J was trimmed by 9 bases and V by 5 bases; bases with no gene match: 8. Here the CDR3 reads CASSKAGGAGTQYF. In DNA, the CDR3 is TGTGCCAGCAGTAAAGCGGGGGGGGCGGGAACGCAGTATTTT.

This clonotype was found a few times. The chain has TRBV5-1 and TRBJ2-3, with TRBD1 identical over 7 bases. V was clipped by 7 bases and J by 3 bases; unmatched bases: 11. Germline loops: CDR1 SGHRS, CDR2 YFSETQ. The CDR3 totals 15 residues. CDR3 coding DNA: TGCGCCAGCGCAAATCAGGGGGTTGGGACAGATACGCAGTATTTT. This encodes CASANQGVGTDTQYF. Combining the CDR3 with reference TRBV5-1 and TRBJ2-3 gives the whole variable domain KAGVTQTPRYLIKTRGQQVTLSCSPISGHRSVSWYQQTPGQGLQFLFEYFSETQRNKGNFPGRFSGRQFSNSRSEMNVSTLELGDSALYLCASANQGVGTDTQYFGPGTRLTVL.

The chain is built from TRBV3-1 and TRBJ2-1, with D hard to call. V was clipped by 1 base and J by 12 bases, with 10 bases between them. This CDR3 contains 12 residues. Germline V CDR1 and CDR2: LGHDT, YNNKEL (reference sequence). CDR3: CASSQADLGQFF. The CDR3 DNA reads TGTGCCAGCAGCCAAGCGGATTTAGGGCAGTTCTTC.

The chain employs TRBV12-3 or TRBV12-4 and TRBJ2-1; possible D gene TRBD2, 5 bases. This CDR3 contains 14 residues. Trimming cost V 2 bases and J 6 bases, with 11 bases left between them. The CDR3 is CASSLRGSGNEQFF. DNA for the CDR3: TGTGCCAGCAGTTTAAGAGGAAGCGGCAATGAGCAGTTCTTC.

The table lists this clonotype with a few counts. The chain carries TRBV28 and TRBJ1-5, with D perhaps matching TRBD1 (5 bases). V was cut by 7 bases and J by 2 bases, with 18 bases left in between. Germline CDR1 is MDHEN and CDR2 is SYDVKM. The CDR3 has 16 amino acids. The CDR3 is CASILGGTQGNQPQHF. CDR3 DNA: TGTGCCAGCATCCTGGGGGGAACTCAAGGCAATCAGCCCCAGCATTTT. Using reference TRBV28 and TRBJ1-5 for the parts outside the CDR3, the full variable domain is DVKVTQSSRYLVKRTGEKVFLECVQDMDHENMFWYRQDPGLGLRLIYFSYDVKMKEKGDIPEGYSVSREKKERFSLILESASTNQTSMYLCASILGGTQGNQPQHFGDGTRLSIL.

This clonotype has a handful of counts. The chain carries TRBV10-3 and TRBJ2-7; no definite D call. Germline V gives CDR1 ENHRY, CDR2 SYGVKD. Trimming shortened V by 5 bases and J by 0 bases, and 11 bases separated the two germline ends. CDR3 length: 14 residues. CDR3 nucleotide sequence: TGTGCCATCAGTACAGATCCCAGCTCCTACGAGCAGTACTTC. It yields the protein CAISTDPSSYEQYF.

This clonotype turned up a few times. The V and J genes are TRBV12-3 or TRBV12-4 and TRBJ1-2; D uncertain. This CDR3 contains 16 residues. V was trimmed by 3 bases and J by 0 bases, leaving 14 bases between them. The DNA of the CDR3 is TGTGCCAGCAGTTTTTTGGTCCAAATAGCTAACTATGGCTACACCTTC. It codes for CASSFLVQIANYGYTF.

This clonotype was found many times. V and J are TRBV10-1 and TRBJ2-1; TRBD2 matches 14 bases. This CDR3 is built from 16 residues. Unmatched junction bases numbered 2, after V lost 1 base and J lost 6 bases. The germline V gene has CDR1 WNHNN and CDR2 SYGVQD (reference sequence). The CDR3 DNA reads TGCGCCAGCAGTGAGTGGGGACTAGCGGGGGCCAATGAGCAGTTCTTC. Its translation is CASSEWGLAGANEQFF.

The rearrangement uses TRBV24-1 and TRBJ2-1, with 7 bases matching TRBD1. The V gene's germline CDR1 is KGHDR and CDR2 SFDVKD. The CDR3 is 16 amino acids. The J segment lost 3 bases and the V segment lost 5 bases, leaving 9 bases of the junction unmatched. CDR3 in amino acids: CATSGIQGNGYNEQFF. Written as DNA, the CDR3 is TGTGCCACCAGTGGCATACAGGGGAACGGCTACAATGAGCAGTTCTTC.

J is TRBJ2-1 and V is TRBV9, with TRBD2 matching 7 bases. CDR1 SGDLS and CDR2 YYNGEE come from the germline V gene. This CDR3 has 15 residues. The junction had 8 bases not matched to a gene; V was cut back by 2 bases and J by 6 bases. In DNA form, the CDR3 reads TGTGCCAGCAGCGTTAGCGGGTTCGGGGCCAATGAGCAGTTCTTC. Translating it yields CASSVSGFGANEQFF.

This rearrangement joins TRBV10-1 to TRBJ1-2; 7 bases fit TRBD1. V was clipped by 6 bases and J by 1 base; unmatched bases: 2. The germline V gene encodes CDR1 WNHNN and CDR2 SYGVQD (reference sequence). This CDR3 contains 13 residues. The CDR3 protein is CASSDRVNYGYTF. CDR3 bases: TGCGCCAGCAGCGACAGGGTTAACTATGGCTACACCTTC.

The chain joins TRBV6-2 or TRBV6-3 to TRBJ2-2; possible D gene TRBD1, 6 bases. The CDR3 length is 13 residues. V was trimmed by 6 bases and J by 7 bases, leaving 12 bases between them. CDR1 is MNHEY and CDR2 is SVGEGT in the germline V gene. The CDR3 DNA follows: TGTGCCAGCAGAGCTACAGGGATCGGGGAGCTGTTTTTT. It translates to CASRATGIGELFF.

In this sample, this clonotype turned up a few times. V is TRBV28 and J is TRBJ2-5; 12 bases fit TRBD2. Germline assignment: CDR1 MDHEN and CDR2 SYDVKM. There are 15 residues in the CDR3. J gave up 2 bases and V 6 bases, and 4 bases lay outside the gene matches. CDR3 sequence (DNA): TGTGCCAGCAGGAAACTAGCGGGGGGACAAGAGACCCAGTACTTC. Protein product: CASRKLAGGQETQYF. The complete variable domain, with remaining parts taken from reference TRBV28 and TRBJ2-5, reads DVKVTQSSRYLVKRTGEKVFLECVQDMDHENMFWYRQDPGLGLRLIYFSYDVKMKEKGDIPEGYSVSREKKERFSLILESASTNQTSMYLCASRKLAGGQETQYFGPGTRLLVL.

This clonotype showed up just a few times. The chain uses TRBV5-5 and TRBJ2-7; no clear D. Trimming shortened V by 0 bases and J by 3 bases, and 10 bases separated the two germline ends. Germline V gene lookup returns CDR1 SGHKS and CDR2 YYEKEE (reference sequence). The CDR3 runs 14 residues. The CDR3 is CASSLGAMVYEQYF. The DNA for the CDR3 is TGTGCCAGCAGCTTGGGGGCAATGGTCTACGAGCAGTACTTC.

This clonotype was seen more than once but under ten times. The chain carries TRBV20-1 and TRBJ2-7; perhaps D is TRBD1 or TRBD2 (5 bases each). Germline CDR1 reads DFQATT; CDR2 reads SNEGSKA (reference sequence). The length of the CDR3 is 14 residues. Trimming left V 6 bases short and J 2 bases short, with 17 bases between. The CDR3 protein is CSANPVQGAYEQYF. CDR3 nucleotide sequence: TGCAGTGCCAACCCTGTGCAGGGAGCCTACGAGCAGTACTTC.

This clonotype showed up just a few times. The chain combines TRBV4-1 with TRBJ2-5, with 7 bases lining up with TRBD2. CDR1 is MGHRA and CDR2 is YSYEKL in the germline V gene. V was clipped by 1 base and J by 4 bases; unmatched bases: 12. The CDR3 has 17 amino acids. The chain's CDR3 is CASSQGEWGGERETQYF. CDR3 in DNA: TGCGCCAGCAGCCAAGGTGAATGGGGGGGAGAGAGAGAGACCCAGTACTTC.